The sequence of this T cell receptor beta chain was determined in a study of identical twins. TCRdb processed the 5' RACE reads anew with MiXCR; each CDR3 protein has one entry. The data hold under 1 million distinct CDR3 sequences, with about 12% observed a single time. This clonotype showed up just a few times. V dropped 0 bases and J dropped 6 bases, with 8 bases sitting between them. This CDR3 is 14 amino acids long. Germline assignment: CDR1 MGHRA and CDR2 YSYEKL. The same data also went into a second study, on yellow fever vaccine responses in identical twins.

The origin of this receptor is a woman between 18 and 30 years old in good health. The V call is TRBV4-1, the J call TRBJ2-2, with no clear D. The sequenced sample was PBMCs. This CDR3 is CASSQDITAGELFF. The DNA of the CDR3 is TGCGCCAGCAGCCAAGATATTACAGCCGGGGAGCTGTTTTTT.